This entry describes one TCR beta chain. The ends were cut back, 6 bases at V and 1 base at J, with 15 bases in the middle. CDR1 and CDR2 from the germline V gene are LNHDA and SQIVND (reference sequence). This CDR3 region has 15 residues. Generated by immunoSEQ multiplex PCR, the TCRdb table keeps only in-frame clones and is missing some. The sample holds approximately 2.3 million clones, more than 85% seen once. These data belong to a study of shared clonotypes between healthy human individuals. Turning to the study itself: Used for every donor were three CD4 naive, three CD4 memory, two CD8 naive and one CD8 memory plate.

All donors were Caucasian adults living in Nashville, Tennessee. CD4+ cells were split into CD45RA+ naive and CD45RA-negative memory subsets. This TCR was recovered from a man aged 18 to 30 in good health. Some clones in this sample may be carry-over from other donors' samples. The V and J genes are TRBV19 and TRBJ1-1; a possible D gene is TRBD1 (6 bases). Sequenced input: naive CD4+ T cells from PBMCs. Stated subset: CD45RA+ positively selected. The CDR3 loop reads CASSPTGTQNTEAFF. For the CDR3, the DNA is TGTGCCAGTAGCCCCACCGGGACACAGAACACTGAAGCTTTCTTT.